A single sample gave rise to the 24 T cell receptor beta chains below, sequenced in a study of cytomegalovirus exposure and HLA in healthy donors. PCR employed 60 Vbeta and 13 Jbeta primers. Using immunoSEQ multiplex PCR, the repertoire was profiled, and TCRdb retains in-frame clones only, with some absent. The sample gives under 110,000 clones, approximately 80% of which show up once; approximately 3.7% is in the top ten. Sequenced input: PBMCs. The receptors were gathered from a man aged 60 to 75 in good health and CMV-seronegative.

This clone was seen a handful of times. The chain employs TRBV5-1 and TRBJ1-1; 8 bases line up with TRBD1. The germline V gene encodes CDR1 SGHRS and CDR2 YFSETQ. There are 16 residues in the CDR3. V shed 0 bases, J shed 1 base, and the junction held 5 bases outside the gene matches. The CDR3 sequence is CASSLAGQGENTEAFF. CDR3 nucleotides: TGCGCCAGCAGCTTGGCAGGACAGGGAGAGAACACTGAAGCTTTCTTT. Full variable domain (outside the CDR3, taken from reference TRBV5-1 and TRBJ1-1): KAGVTQTPRYLIKTRGQQVTLSCSPISGHRSVSWYQQTPGQGLQFLFEYFSETQRNKGNFPGRFSGRQFSNSRSEMNVSTLELGDSALYLCASSLAGQGENTEAFFGQGTRLTVV.

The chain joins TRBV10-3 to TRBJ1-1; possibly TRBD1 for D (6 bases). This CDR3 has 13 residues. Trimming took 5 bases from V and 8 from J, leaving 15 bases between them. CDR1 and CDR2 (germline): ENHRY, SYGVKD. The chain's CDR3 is CAISPGGGGEAFF. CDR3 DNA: TGTGCCATCAGTCCCGGGGGGGGCGGGGAAGCTTTCTTT.

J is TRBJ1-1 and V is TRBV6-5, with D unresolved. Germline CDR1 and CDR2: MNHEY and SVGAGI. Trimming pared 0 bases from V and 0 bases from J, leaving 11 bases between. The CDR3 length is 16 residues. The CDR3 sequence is CASSYSTGSMNTEAFF. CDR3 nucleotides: TGTGCCAGCAGTTACTCGACGGGGAGCATGAACACTGAAGCTTTCTTT.

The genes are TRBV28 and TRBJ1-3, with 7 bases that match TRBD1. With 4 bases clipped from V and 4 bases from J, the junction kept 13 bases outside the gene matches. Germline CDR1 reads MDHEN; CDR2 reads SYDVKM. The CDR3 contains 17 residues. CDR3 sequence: CASSYGYKGAAGNTIYF. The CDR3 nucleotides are TGTGCCAGCAGTTACGGATACAAGGGGGCCGCCGGAAACACCATATATTTT.

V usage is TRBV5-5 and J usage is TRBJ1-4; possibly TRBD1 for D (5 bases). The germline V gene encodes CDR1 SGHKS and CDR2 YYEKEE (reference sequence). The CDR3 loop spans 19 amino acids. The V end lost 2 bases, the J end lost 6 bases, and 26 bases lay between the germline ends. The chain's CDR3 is CASSLVARGAIAADEKLFF. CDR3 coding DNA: TGTGCCAGCAGCTTAGTGGCTAGGGGCGCGATAGCCGCAGATGAAAAACTGTTTTTT.

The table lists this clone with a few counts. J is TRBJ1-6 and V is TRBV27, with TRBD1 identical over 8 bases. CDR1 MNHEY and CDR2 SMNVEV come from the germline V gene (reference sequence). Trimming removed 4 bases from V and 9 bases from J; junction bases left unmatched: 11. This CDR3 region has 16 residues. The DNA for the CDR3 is TGTGCCAGCAGTTACCAGGGGGCGGTTCTAGGTTCACCCCTCCACTTT. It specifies CASSYQGAVLGSPLHF.

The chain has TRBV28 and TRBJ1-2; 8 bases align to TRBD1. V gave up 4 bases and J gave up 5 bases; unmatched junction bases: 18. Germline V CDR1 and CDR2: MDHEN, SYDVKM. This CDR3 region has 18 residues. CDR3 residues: CASSSVTGATIGGYGYTF. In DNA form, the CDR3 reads TGTGCCAGCAGTTCAGTGACAGGGGCCACAATAGGGGGATATGGCTACACCTTC.

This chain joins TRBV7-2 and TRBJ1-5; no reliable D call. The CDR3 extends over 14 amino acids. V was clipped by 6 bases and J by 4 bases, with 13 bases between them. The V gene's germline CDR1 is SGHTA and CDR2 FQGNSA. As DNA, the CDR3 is TGTGCCAGCAGGGGGATGACTAAAAATCAGCCCCAGCATTTT. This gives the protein CASRGMTKNQPQHF.

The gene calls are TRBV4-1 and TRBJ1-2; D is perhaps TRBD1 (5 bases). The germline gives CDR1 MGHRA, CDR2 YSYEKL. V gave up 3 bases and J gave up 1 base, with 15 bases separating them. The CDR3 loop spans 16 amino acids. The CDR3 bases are TGCGCCAGCAGCCATCAGGGTGGGAACCTTAACTATGGCTACACCTTC. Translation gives CASSHQGGNLNYGYTF.

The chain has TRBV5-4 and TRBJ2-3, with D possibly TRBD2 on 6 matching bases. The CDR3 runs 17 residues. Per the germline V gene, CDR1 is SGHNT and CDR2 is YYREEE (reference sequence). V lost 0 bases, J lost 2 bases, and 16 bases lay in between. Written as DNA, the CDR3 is TGTGCCAGCAGCTTGGCCGGAGGGAAGGGCCACACAGATACGCAGTATTTT. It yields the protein CASSLAGGKGHTDTQYF.

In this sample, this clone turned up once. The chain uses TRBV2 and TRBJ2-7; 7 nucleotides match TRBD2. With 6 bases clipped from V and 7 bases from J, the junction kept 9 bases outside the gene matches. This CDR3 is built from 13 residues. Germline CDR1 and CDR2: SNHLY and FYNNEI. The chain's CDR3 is CASRGGGLGEQYV. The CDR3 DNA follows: TGTGCCAGCAGGGGCGGGGGTCTGGGGGAGCAGTACGTC.

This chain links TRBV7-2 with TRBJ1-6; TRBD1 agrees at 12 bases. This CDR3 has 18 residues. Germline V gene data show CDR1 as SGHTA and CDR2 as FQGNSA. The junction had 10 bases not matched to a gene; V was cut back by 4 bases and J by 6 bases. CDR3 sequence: CASSSRRDRGLGNSPLHF. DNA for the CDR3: TGTGCCAGCAGCTCCCGCCGGGACAGGGGGCTGGGTAATTCACCCCTCCACTTT.

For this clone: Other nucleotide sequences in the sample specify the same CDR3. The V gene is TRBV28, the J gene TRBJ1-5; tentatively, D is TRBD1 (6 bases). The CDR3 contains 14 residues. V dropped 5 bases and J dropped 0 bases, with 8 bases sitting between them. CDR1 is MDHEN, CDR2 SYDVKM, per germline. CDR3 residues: CASSRTDSNQPQHF. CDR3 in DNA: TGTGCCAGCAGTCGGACAGATAGCAATCAGCCCCAGCATTTT.

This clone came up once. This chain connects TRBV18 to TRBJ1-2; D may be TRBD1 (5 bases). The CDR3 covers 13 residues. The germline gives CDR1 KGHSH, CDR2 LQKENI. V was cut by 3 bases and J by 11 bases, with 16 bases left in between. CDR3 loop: CASSPLDTTAYTF. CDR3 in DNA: TGTGCCAGCTCACCTTTGGACACTACAGCTTACACCTTC.

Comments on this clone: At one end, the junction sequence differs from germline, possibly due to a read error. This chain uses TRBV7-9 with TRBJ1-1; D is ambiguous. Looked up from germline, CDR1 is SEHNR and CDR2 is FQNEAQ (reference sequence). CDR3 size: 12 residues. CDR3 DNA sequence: TGTTCCAGCAGCTTCCGGAGCCCTGAAGCTTTCTTT. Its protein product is CSSSFRSPEAFF.

CDR3 DNA sequence: TGTGCCAGCAGCTCTACTGAAGAGACCCAGTACTTC. It is translated as CASSSTEETQYF. V is TRBV7-9 and J is TRBJ2-5; the D is unclear. The CDR3 extends over 12 amino acids. Germline V gives CDR1 SEHNR, CDR2 FQNEAQ (reference sequence). V gave up 4 bases and J gave up 3 bases, with 6 bases separating them.

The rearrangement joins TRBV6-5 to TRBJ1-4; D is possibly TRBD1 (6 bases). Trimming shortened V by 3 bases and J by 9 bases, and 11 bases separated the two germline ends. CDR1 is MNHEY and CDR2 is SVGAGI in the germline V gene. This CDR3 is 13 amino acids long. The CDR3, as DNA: TGTGCCAGCAGTTATATTAGGGACAAAAAACTGTTTTTT. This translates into CASSYIRDKKLFF.

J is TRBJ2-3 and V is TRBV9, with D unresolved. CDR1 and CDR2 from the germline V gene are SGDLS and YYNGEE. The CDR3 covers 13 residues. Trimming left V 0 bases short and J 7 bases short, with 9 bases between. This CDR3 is CASSVDIRHTQYF. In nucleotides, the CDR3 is TGTGCCAGCAGCGTAGATATCCGTCATACGCAGTATTTT.

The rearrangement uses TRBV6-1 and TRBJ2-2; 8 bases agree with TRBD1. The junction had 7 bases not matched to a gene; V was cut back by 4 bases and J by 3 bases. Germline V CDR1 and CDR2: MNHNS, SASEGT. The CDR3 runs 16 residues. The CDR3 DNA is TGTGCCAGCAGTGCGAGGACAGGGATCTACACCGGGGAGCTGTTTTTT. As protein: CASSARTGIYTGELFF.

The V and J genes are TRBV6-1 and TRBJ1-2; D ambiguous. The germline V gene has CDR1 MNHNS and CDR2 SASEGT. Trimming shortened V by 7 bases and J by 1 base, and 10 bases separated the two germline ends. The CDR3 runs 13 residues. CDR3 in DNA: TGTGCCAGCACCCTAGACGTTAACTATGGCTACACCTTC. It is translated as CASTLDVNYGYTF.

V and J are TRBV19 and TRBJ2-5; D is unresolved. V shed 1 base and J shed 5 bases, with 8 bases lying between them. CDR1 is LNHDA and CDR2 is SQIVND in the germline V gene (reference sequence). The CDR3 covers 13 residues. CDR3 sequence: CASSIVREETQYF. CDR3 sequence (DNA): TGTGCCAGTAGTATAGTTAGAGAGGAGACCCAGTACTTC.

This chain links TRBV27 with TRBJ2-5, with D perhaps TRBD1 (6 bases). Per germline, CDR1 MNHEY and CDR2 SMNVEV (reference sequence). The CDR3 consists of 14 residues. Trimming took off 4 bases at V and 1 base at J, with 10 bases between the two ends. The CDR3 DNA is TGTGCCAGCAGTTCTGGACAGATCCAAGAGACCCAGTACTTC. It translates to CASSSGQIQETQYF.

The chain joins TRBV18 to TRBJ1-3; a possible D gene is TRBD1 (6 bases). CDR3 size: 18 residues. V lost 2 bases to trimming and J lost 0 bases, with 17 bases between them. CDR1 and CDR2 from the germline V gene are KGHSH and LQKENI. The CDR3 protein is CASSPTLQGWSSGNTIYF. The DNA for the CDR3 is TGTGCCAGCTCACCAACACTACAGGGTTGGAGCTCTGGAAACACCATATATTTT.

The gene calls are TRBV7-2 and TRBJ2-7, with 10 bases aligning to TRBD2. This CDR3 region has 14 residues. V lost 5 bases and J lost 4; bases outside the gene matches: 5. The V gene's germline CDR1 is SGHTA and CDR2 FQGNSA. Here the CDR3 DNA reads TGTGCCAGCAGCCCCCGGACTAGCGGATACGAGCAGTACTTC. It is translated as CASSPRTSGYEQYF.